A selection of T cell receptor beta chains follows, all from one sample in a study of T cell responses to AZD1222 COVID-19 vaccine. TCRdb's copy holds only in-frame clones and misses some; the assay was immunoSEQ multiplex PCR. The sample includes over 130,000 clones, roughly 92% of them seen just once. The sample consisted of peripheral blood, taken on day 0 of AZD1222 vaccination. The origin of the receptors is an adult in good health. Both conserved end residues are part of each CDR3. Fields, in order: V gene, J gene, clone size, D gene, CDR3 protein, CDR3 DNA. D genes are given only for firm matches. Clone size is shown for a subset of rows, as once, few, many or a class of expanded clone.

TRBV28	TRBJ2-2	once	.	CASSLTSHRELFF	TGTGCCAGCAGTTTGACTAGTCACAGGGAGCTGTTTTTT
TRBV4-1	TRBJ2-7	.	.	CASSQDVQASYEQYF	TGCGCCAGCAGCCAAGATGTACAGGCATCCTACGAGCAGTACTTC
TRBV10-3	TRBJ2-2	.	TRBD2	CAISESGLAAGELFF	TGTGCCATCAGTGAGTCAGGACTAGCGGCCGGGGAGCTGTTTTTT
TRBV28	TRBJ1-2	few	.	CASTGLGGYTF	TGTGCCAGCACGGGTCTGGGGGGCTACACCTTC
TRBV13	TRBJ2-7	.	TRBD1	CASSLGYSPGQGYEQYF	TGTGCCAGCAGCTTAGGATATTCTCCGGGACAGGGCTACGAGCAGTACTTC
TRBV4-2	TRBJ2-7	.	.	CASSQESVGAGGAYEQYF	TGTGCCAGCAGCCAAGAGTCGGTCGGGGCAGGGGGGGCCTACGAGCAGTACTTC
TRBV2	TRBJ2-7	.	TRBD2	CASRGGTSRSYEQYF	TGTGCCAGCAGGGGGGGGACTAGCCGCTCCTACGAGCAGTACTTC
TRBV7-9	TRBJ1-6	once	.	CASTEGGAASPLHF	TGTGCCAGCACGGAAGGGGGGGCGGCTTCACCCCTCCACTTT
TRBV5-1	TRBJ2-1	.	.	CASSQDPSSRADEQFF	TGCGCCAGCAGCCAAGACCCGTCCAGTCGGGCCGATGAGCAGTTCTTC
TRBV6-5	TRBJ2-1	.	.	CASSYSTQSNEQFF	TGTGCCAGCAGTTACTCCACACAAAGCAATGAGCAGTTCTTC